This passage covers 12 T cell receptor beta chains from one sample sequenced in a study of cytomegalovirus exposure and HLA in healthy donors. Primers: 60 Vbeta forward and 13 Jbeta reverse. Repertoires were generated with immunoSEQ multiplex PCR, while TCRdb's copy carries only in-frame clones and drops some. The table has over 95,000 clones, around 77% seen once. The sample consisted of PBMCs. These receptors originate from a woman aged 30 to 39 in good health and CMV-seropositive.

The chain employs TRBV27 and TRBJ1-2; tentative D call: TRBD1 (6 bases). The CDR3 covers 15 residues. Looked up from germline, CDR1 is MNHEY and CDR2 is SMNVEV (reference sequence). V gave up 3 bases and J gave up 1 base, with 12 bases separating them. The CDR3 region has the DNA TGTGCCAGCAGTTTGACAGGATATCTTAACTATGGCTACACCTTC. Its protein product is CASSLTGYLNYGYTF.

This sequence joins TRBV4-1 and TRBJ2-3; D possibly corresponds to TRBD1 (6 bases). V was shortened by 1 base and J by 6 bases, with 8 bases between the two germline ends. The CDR3 has 13 residues. Germline V lookup: CDR1 MGHRA, CDR2 YSYEKL. CDR3 coding DNA: TGCGCCAGCAGCCAAGTCCAGGGGGATACGCAGTATTTT. This sequence encodes CASSQVQGDTQYF.

The chain has TRBV5-1 and TRBJ2-3; D may be TRBD1 (5 bases). There are 15 residues in the CDR3. The V end lost 0 bases, the J end lost 2 bases, and 10 bases lay between the germline ends. CDR1 is SGHRS and CDR2 is YFSETQ in the germline V gene. The CDR3, as DNA: TGCGCCAGCAGCTTGGCTACAGGCAACACAGATACGCAGTATTTT. Translated, it gives CASSLATGNTDTQYF.

This chain uses TRBV5-8 with TRBJ2-7, with D possibly matching TRBD2 (5 bases). The CDR3 consists of 13 residues. The germline gives CDR1 SGHTS, CDR2 YDEGEE. Trimming shortened V by 5 bases and J by 2 bases, and 11 bases separated the two germline ends. The CDR3 DNA reads as TGTGCCAGCAGTGAGGACGGGGCCTACGAGCAGTACTTC. Residues: CASSEDGAYEQYF.

The chain recombines TRBV19 with TRBJ1-5; 10 bases line up with TRBD1. CDR1 LNHDA and CDR2 SQIVND come from the germline V gene (reference sequence). CDR3 length: 16 amino acids. V lost 4 bases and J lost 5; bases outside the gene matches: 8. The CDR3 protein is CASSNRQGASYQPQHF. The CDR3 bases are TGTGCCAGTAGTAACCGACAGGGGGCAAGTTATCAGCCCCAGCATTTT. Based on the CDR3 plus reference TRBV19 and TRBJ1-5, the full variable domain is DGGITQSPKYLFRKEGQNVTLSCEQNLNHDAMYWYRQDPGQGLRLIYYSQIVNDFQKGDIAEGYSVSREKKESFPLTVTSAQKNPTAFYLCASSNRQGASYQPQHFGDGTRLSIL.

This chain links TRBV4-2 with TRBJ1-1; D might be TRBD1 (6 bases). This CDR3 has 14 amino acids. The germline CDR1 and CDR2 sequences are LGHNA and YNFKEQ. V lost 4 bases and J lost 4, with 13 bases in between. Here the CDR3 DNA reads TGTGCCAGCAGCCCCTACAGGGATGTCACTGAAGCTTTCTTT. This codes for CASSPYRDVTEAFF.

This clone has a single count. The chain is built from TRBV5-6 and TRBJ2-6; D gene unclear. CDR3 length equals 15 residues. CDR1 and CDR2 (germline): SGHDT, YYEEEE. V dropped 0 bases and J dropped 1 base, with 5 bases sitting between them. CDR3 in DNA: TGTGCCAGCAGCTTGGGCCAGTCTGGGGCCAACGTCCTGACTTTC. Residues: CASSLGQSGANVLTF. The entire variable domain, with the rest obtained from reference TRBV5-6 and TRBJ2-6, is as follows: DAGVTQSPTHLIKTRGQQVTLRCSPKSGHDTVSWYQQALGQGPQFIFQYYEEEERQRGNFPDRFSGHQFPNYSSELNVNALLLGDSALYLCASSLGQSGANVLTFGAGSRLTVL.

This clone was seen a handful of times. Other DNA sequences in the same sample also yield this CDR3. The V and J genes are TRBV2 and TRBJ2-7; TRBD2 is a possible D gene (5 bases). The CDR3 has 13 amino acids. Germline CDR1 and CDR2: SNHLY and FYNNEI. Between the trimmed V and J ends, which lost 7 bases and 2 bases, there was a span of 12 bases. The CDR3 spells CASKEETAYEQYF. For the CDR3, the DNA is TGTGCCAGCAAGGAGGAGACGGCCTACGAGCAGTACTTC.

This chain links TRBV5-4 with TRBJ1-1; perhaps TRBD1 as D (6 bases). The CDR3 has 13 residues. The V and J ends lost 4 bases and 7 bases respectively, with 14 bases between them. The germline V gene encodes CDR1 SGHNT and CDR2 YYREEE (reference sequence). The CDR3 DNA is TGTGCCAGCAGCCGCCGACAGGCGGATGAAGCTTTCTTT. Translation: CASSRRQADEAFF.

This sequence joins TRBV4-2 and TRBJ2-3; TRBD1 is a possible D gene (6 bases). The length of the CDR3 is 18 residues. CDR1 LGHNA and CDR2 YNFKEQ come from the germline V gene. The germline V and J ends were trimmed by 0 bases and 1 base, with 17 bases remaining between them. The CDR3 coding sequence is TGTGCCAGCAGCCAAGATTGGGGGCACATAAGCCGCACAGATACGCAGTATTTT. As protein: CASSQDWGHISRTDTQYF.

This chain links TRBV5-6 with TRBJ2-1, with D maybe TRBD1 (5 bases). Trimming pared 1 base from V and 4 bases from J, leaving 12 bases between. The V gene's germline CDR1 is SGHDT and CDR2 YYEEEE. This CDR3 has 15 residues. In DNA, the CDR3 is TGTGCCAGCAGCTTGTTGGGCCAGGGTTACAATGAGCAGTTCTTC. Residues: CASSLLGQGYNEQFF.

This clone was found once. The chain employs TRBV6-1 and TRBJ1-1; D is perhaps TRBD1 (5 bases). Germline values: CDR1 MNHNS, CDR2 SASEGT. This CDR3 is 13 amino acids long. The V gene lost 5 bases and the J gene lost 4 bases, with 11 bases spanning the gap. The CDR3 DNA reads as TGTGCCAGCAGTTTAACCACAGGCACTGAAGCTTTCTTT. It specifies CASSLTTGTEAFF.